The clone carrying this T cell receptor beta chain was detected a few times. Produced via immunoSEQ multiplex PCR; TCRdb's table is partial and in-frame only. The sample contains 2 million to 2.5 million clones, approximately 95% of which appear only once. This sample stems from a study of shared clonotypes between healthy human individuals. The donor cohort consisted entirely of Caucasian adults residing in Nashville, Tennessee. Germline V lookup: CDR1 SGHNT, CDR2 YYREEE (reference sequence). Trimming cost V 3 bases and J 4 bases, with 11 bases left between them. The CDR3 spans 13 residues. The sample consisted of naive CD4+ T cells from PBMCs. The subset denotes: CD45RA+ positively selected. The chain uses TRBV5-4 and TRBJ2-7, with D unclear. The TCR comes from a man aged 18-30 years in good health. Some clones in this sample may be carry-over from other donors' samples. The CDR3 DNA reads TGTGCCAGCAGCTCGCCAGACGCTTACGAGCAGTACTTC. Translating it yields CASSSPDAYEQYF.